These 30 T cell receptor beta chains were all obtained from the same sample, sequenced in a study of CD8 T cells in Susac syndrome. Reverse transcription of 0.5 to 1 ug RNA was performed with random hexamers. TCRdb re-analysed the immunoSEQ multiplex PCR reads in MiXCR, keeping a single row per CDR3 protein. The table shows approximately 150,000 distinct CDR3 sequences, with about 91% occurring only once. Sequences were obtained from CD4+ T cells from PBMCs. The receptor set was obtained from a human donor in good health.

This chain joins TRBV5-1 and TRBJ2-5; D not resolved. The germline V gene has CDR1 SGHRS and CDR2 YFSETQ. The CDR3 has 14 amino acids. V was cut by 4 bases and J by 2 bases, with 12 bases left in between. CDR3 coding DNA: TGCGCCAGCAGCCCGGCCGTCATTCAAGAGACCCAGTACTTC. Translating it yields CASSPAVIQETQYF.

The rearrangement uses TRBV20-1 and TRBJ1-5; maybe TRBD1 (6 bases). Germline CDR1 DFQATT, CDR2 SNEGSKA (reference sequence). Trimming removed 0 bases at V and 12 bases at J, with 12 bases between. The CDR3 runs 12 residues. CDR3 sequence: CSARDLQGSQHF. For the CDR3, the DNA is TGCAGTGCTAGAGATTTACAGGGCAGCCAGCATTTT.

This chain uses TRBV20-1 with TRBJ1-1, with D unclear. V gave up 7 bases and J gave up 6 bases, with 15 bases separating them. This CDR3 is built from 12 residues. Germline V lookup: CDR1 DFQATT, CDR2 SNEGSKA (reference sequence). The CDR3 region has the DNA TGCAGTGGACTCAGCGGGCCGGCTGAAGCTTTCTTT. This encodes CSGLSGPAEAFF.

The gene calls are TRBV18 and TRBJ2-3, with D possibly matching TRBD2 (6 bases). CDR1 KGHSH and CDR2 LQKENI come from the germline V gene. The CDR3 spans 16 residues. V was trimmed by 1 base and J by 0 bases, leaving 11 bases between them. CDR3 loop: CASSPQPAGSTDTQYF. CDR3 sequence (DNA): TGTGCCAGCTCACCACAACCAGCGGGCAGCACAGATACGCAGTATTTT.

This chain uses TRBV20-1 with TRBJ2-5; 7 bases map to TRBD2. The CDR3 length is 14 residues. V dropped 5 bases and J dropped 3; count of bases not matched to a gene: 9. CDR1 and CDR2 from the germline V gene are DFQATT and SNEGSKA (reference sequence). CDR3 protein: CSALIGSGEETQYF. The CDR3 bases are TGCAGTGCTCTGATTGGGAGCGGGGAAGAGACCCAGTACTTC.

The CDR3 region is CATSGPPNTEAFF. CDR3 nucleotides: TGTGCCACCTCCGGGCCTCCGAACACTGAAGCTTTCTTT. This chain joins TRBV27 and TRBJ1-1; D not resolved. CDR3 length: 13 residues. V shed 10 bases and J shed 1 base, with 13 bases lying between them. Germline V CDR1 and CDR2: MNHEY, SMNVEV (reference sequence).

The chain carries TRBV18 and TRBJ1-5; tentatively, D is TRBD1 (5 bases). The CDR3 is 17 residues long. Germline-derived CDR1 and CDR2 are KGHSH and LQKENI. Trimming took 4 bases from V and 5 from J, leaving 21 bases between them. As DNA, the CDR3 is TGTGCCAGCTCACAAAACGGAGGGGCAGAGGTAGATCAGCCCCAGCATTTT. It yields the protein CASSQNGGAEVDQPQHF.

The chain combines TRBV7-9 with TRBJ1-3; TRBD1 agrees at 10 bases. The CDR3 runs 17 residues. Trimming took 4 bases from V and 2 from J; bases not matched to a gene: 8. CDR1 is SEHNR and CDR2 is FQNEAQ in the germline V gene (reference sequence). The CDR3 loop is CASSSLGDRGPGNTIYF. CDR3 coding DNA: TGTGCCAGCAGCTCTTTGGGGGACAGGGGACCTGGAAACACCATATATTTT. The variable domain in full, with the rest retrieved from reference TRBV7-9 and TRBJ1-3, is DTGVSQNPRHKITKRGQNVTFRCDPISEHNRLYWYRQTLGQGPEFLTYFQNEAQLEKSRLLSDRFSAERPKGSFSTLEIQRTEQGDSAMYLCASSSLGDRGPGNTIYFGEGSWLTVV.

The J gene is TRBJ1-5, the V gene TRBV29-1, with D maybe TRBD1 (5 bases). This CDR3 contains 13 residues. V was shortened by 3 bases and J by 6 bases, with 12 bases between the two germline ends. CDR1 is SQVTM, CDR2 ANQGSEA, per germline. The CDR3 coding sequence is TGCAGCGTTGATAGCGGGGCTGGTCAGCCCCAGCATTTT. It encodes CSVDSGAGQPQHF.

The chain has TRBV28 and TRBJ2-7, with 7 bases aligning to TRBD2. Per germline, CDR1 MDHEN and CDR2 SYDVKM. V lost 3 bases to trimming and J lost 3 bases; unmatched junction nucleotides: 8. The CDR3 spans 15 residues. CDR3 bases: TGTGCCAGCAGTTTCCGGGGGAGGGCTGACTACGAGCAGTACTTC. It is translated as CASSFRGRADYEQYF.

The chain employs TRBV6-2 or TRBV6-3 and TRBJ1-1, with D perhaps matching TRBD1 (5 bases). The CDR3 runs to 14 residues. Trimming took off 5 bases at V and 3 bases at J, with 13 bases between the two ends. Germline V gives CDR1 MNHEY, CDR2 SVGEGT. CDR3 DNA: TGTGCCAGCAGTCCCCCGGGGCGTGACACTGAAGCTTTCTTT. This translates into CASSPPGRDTEAFF.

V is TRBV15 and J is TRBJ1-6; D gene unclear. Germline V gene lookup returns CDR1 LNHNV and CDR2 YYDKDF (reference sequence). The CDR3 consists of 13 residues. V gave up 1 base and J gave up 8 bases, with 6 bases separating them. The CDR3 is CATSRGRDSPLHF. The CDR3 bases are TGTGCCACCAGCAGAGGCCGCGATTCACCCCTCCACTTT.

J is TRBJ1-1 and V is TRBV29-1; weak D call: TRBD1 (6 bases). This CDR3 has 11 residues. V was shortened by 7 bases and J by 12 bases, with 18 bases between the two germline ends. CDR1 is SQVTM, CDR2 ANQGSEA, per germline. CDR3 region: CSAGRWGGPFF. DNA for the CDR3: TGCAGCGCTGGGCGATGGGGGGGCCCTTTCTTT.

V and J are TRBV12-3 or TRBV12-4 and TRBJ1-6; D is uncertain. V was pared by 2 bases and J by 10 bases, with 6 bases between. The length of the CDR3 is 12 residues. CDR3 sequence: CASSLLGSPLHF. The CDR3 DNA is TGTGCCAGCAGTTTATTAGGGTCACCCCTCCACTTT.

CDR3 nucleotides: TGTGCCACCACGCCCATAGGGAATTCAGCTCCTGGAAATGAGCAGTTCTTC. Translating it yields CATTPIGNSAPGNEQFF. The V gene is TRBV6-2 or TRBV6-3, the J gene TRBJ2-1; D is uncertain. V was trimmed by 10 bases and J by 7 bases, leaving 29 bases between them. The germline CDR1 and CDR2 sequences are MNHEY and SVGEGT. The CDR3 covers 17 residues.

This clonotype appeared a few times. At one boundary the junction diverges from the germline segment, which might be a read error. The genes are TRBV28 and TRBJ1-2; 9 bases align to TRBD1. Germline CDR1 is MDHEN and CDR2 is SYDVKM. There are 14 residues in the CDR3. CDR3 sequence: CASSSPGQGHGYTF. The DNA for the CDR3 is TGTGCCAGTAGTTCGCCGGGACAGGGTCATGGCTACACCTTC.

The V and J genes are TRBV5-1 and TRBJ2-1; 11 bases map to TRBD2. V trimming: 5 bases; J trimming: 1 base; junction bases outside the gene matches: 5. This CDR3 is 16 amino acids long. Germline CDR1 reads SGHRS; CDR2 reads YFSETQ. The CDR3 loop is CASRVTSGASYNEQFF. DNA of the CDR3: TGCGCCAGCAGGGTGACTAGCGGGGCTTCCTACAATGAGCAGTTCTTC.

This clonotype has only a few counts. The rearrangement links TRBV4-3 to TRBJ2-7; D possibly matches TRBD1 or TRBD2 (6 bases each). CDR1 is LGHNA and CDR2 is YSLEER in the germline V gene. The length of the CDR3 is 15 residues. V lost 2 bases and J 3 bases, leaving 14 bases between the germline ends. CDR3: CASSQQVGGGYEQYF. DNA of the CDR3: TGCGCCAGCAGCCAACAGGTCGGGGGCGGCTACGAGCAGTACTTC.

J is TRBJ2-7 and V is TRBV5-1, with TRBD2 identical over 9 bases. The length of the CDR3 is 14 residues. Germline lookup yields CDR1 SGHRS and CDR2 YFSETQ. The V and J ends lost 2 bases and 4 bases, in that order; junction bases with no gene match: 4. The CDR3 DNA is TGCGCCAGCAGCTTACTTAGCGGGAGTTACGAGCAGTACTTC. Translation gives CASSLLSGSYEQYF. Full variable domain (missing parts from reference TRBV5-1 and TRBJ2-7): KAGVTQTPRYLIKTRGQQVTLSCSPISGHRSVSWYQQTPGQGLQFLFEYFSETQRNKGNFPGRFSGRQFSNSRSEMNVSTLELGDSALYLCASSLLSGSYEQYFGPGTRLTVT.

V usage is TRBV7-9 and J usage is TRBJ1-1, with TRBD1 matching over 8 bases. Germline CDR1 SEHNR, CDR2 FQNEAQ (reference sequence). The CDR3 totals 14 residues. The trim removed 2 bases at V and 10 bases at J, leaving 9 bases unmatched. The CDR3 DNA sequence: TGTGCCAGCAGCTTAAGGGCCGGACAGGGTGTAGCTTTCTTT. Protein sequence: CASSLRAGQGVAFF.

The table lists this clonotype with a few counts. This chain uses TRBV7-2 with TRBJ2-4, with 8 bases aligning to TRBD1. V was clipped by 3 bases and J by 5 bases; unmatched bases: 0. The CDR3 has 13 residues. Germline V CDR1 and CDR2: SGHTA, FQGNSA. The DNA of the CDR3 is TGTGCCAGCAGCTTGGGACAGGAAAACATTCAGTACTTC. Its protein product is CASSLGQENIQYF.

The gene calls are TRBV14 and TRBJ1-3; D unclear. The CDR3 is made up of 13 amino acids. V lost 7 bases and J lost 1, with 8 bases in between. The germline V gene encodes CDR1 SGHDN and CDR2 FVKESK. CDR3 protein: CASNPASGNTIYF. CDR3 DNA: TGTGCCAGCAATCCAGCGTCTGGAAACACCATATATTTT.

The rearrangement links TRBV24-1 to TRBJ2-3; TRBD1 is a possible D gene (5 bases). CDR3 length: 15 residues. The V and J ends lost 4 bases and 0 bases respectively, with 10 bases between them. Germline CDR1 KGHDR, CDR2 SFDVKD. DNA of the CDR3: TGTGCCACCAGTGAAAGACAGCGAAGCACAGATACGCAGTATTTT. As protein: CATSERQRSTDTQYF.

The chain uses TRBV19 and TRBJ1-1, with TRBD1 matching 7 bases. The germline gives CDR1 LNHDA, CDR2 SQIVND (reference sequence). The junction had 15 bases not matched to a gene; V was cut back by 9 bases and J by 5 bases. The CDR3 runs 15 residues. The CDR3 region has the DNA TGTGCCAGCGCCTCATGGGCAGGGGGTATGACTGAAGCTTTCTTT. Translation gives CASASWAGGMTEAFF.

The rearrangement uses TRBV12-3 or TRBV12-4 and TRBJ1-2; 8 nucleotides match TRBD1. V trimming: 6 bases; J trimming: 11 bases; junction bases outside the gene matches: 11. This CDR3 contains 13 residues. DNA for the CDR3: TGTGCCAGCAGCCCGGACAGGGTGCTGGGTTACACCTTC. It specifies CASSPDRVLGYTF.

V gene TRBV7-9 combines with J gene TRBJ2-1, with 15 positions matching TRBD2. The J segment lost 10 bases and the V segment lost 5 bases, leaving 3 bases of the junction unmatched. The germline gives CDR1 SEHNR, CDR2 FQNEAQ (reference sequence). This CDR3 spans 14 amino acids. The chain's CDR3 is CASSPGLAGGEQFF. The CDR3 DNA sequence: TGTGCCAGCAGCCCCGGACTAGCGGGAGGGGAGCAGTTCTTC.

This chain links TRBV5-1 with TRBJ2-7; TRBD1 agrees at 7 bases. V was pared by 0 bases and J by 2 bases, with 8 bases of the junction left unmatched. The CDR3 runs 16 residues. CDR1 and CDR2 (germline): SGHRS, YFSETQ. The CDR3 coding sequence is TGCGCCAGCAGCTTGGCCGGAACAGGGGACCCCTACGAGCAGTACTTC. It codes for CASSLAGTGDPYEQYF. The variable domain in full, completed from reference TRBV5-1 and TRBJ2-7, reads KAGVTQTPRYLIKTRGQQVTLSCSPISGHRSVSWYQQTPGQGLQFLFEYFSETQRNKGNFPGRFSGRQFSNSRSEMNVSTLELGDSALYLCASSLAGTGDPYEQYFGPGTRLTVT.

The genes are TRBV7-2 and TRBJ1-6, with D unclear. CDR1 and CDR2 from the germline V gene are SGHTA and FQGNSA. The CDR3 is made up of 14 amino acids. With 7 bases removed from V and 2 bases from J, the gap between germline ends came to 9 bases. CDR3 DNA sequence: TGTGCCAGCACTGAGGGAGCCTATAATTCACCCCTCCACTTT. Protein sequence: CASTEGAYNSPLHF.

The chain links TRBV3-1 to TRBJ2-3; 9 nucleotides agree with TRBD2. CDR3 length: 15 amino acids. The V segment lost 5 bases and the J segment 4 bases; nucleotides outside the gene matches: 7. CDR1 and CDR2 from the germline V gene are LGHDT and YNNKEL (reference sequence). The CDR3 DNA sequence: TGTGCCAGCAGCGTAGCGGGAGTAGGTGCAGATACGCAGTATTTT. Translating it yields CASSVAGVGADTQYF.

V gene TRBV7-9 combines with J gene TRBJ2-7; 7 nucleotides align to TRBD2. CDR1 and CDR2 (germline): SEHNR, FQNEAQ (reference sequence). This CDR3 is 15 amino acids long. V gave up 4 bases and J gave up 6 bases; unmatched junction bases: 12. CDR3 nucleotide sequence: TGTGCCAGCAGCTCCCCCCAGCGGGGCTTGAGCGAGCAGTACTTC. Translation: CASSSPQRGLSEQYF. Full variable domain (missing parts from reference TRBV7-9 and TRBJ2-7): DTGVSQNPRHKITKRGQNVTFRCDPISEHNRLYWYRQTLGQGPEFLTYFQNEAQLEKSRLLSDRFSAERPKGSFSTLEIQRTEQGDSAMYLCASSSPQRGLSEQYFGPGTRLTVT.